This record looks at one TCR beta chain sequence and its context. The source of the sample is a study of shared clonotypes between healthy human individuals. This CDR3 comprises 16 residues. Trimming cost V 1 base and J 6 bases, with 19 bases left between them. Germline V lookup: CDR1 SGHTS, CDR2 YDEGEE. TCRdb's copy holds only in-frame clones and misses some; the assay was immunoSEQ multiplex PCR. The sample yields roughly 2.6 million clones, roughly 92% seen once. This TCR came from a man between 18 and 29 years old in good health. The sequenced material came from naive CD4+ T cells sorted from blood. The subset was: CD45RA+ positively selected. This chain links TRBV5-8 with TRBJ1-1; the D gene is possibly TRBD1 (6 bases). This chain's CDR3 is CASSLWPQQGGAEAFF. DNA for the CDR3: TGTGCCAGCAGCTTGTGGCCCCAACAGGGAGGGGCTGAAGCTTTCTTT.